This TCR beta chain was captured by sequencing in a study of T cell repertoires in cytomegalovirus infection. General study findings and limits: The ex vivo response showed dominance by HLA-C-restricted CMV-specific TCR beta clonotypes.

Comments on this clonotype: Its antigen remains unknown.

The CDR3 loop spans 16 amino acids. Germline-derived CDR1 and CDR2 are SGHVS and FNYEAQ. V lost 1 base to trimming and J lost 5 bases, with 17 bases between them. TCRdb used MiXCR to reprocess the reads, holding one entry per CDR3 protein. Here the sample spans 80,000 or so distinct CDR3 sequences, roughly a quarter being singletons. The TCR sequence derives from a human donor in good health (CMV status not recorded). Some clones in this sample may be carry-over from other donors' samples. The chain links TRBV7-6 to TRBJ2-5; perhaps TRBD2 as D (7 bases). The sample was CD8+ T cells from cultured PBMCs, taken from culture after CMV antigen stimulation. The DNA for the CDR3 is TGTGCCAGCAGCTTAGGCGGGGGCCACTGGGAGGAGACCCAGTACTTC. Translation gives CASSLGGGHWEETQYF.